The next 12 T cell receptor beta chains were all read from a single sample in a study of shared clonotypes between healthy human individuals. Data came from immunoSEQ multiplex PCR; TCRdb stores just in-frame clones and leaves some out. The table records around 510,000 clones, approximately 95% of them present only once. Sequencing used naive CD4+ T cells sorted from blood. Subset indicated: CD45RA+ positively selected. These TCRs come from a woman aged 30 to 39 in good health.

The rearrangement joins TRBV6-5 to TRBJ1-2; the match to TRBD1 covers 11 bases. Germline-derived CDR1 and CDR2 are MNHEY and SVGAGI. The junction had 12 bases not matched to a gene; V was cut back by 7 bases and J by 8 bases. The CDR3 covers 15 residues. DNA for the CDR3: TGTGCCAGCAACGGACCGGGACAGGGGGAGGAAGGCTACACCTTC. This codes for CASNGPGQGEEGYTF.

DNA of the CDR3: TGCGCCAGCAGCTTCCAACCGGGACTAGCGGAAGAGACCCAGTACTTC. This gives the protein CASSFQPGLAEETQYF. The J gene is TRBJ2-5, the V gene TRBV5-1; 11 bases are shared with TRBD2. The trim removed 2 bases at V and 3 bases at J, leaving 6 bases unmatched. Germline CDR1 SGHRS, CDR2 YFSETQ. The CDR3 has 16 amino acids.

V and J are TRBV19 and TRBJ1-3, with D uncertain. The CDR3 has 13 amino acids. Trimming removed 7 bases at V and 0 bases at J, with 7 bases between. Germline V gives CDR1 LNHDA, CDR2 SQIVND (reference sequence). CDR3 loop: CASIPLSGNTIYF. The CDR3, as DNA: TGTGCCAGTATCCCCCTCTCTGGAAACACCATATATTTT.

The chain uses TRBV10-1 and TRBJ2-3, with TRBD1 matching over 8 bases. Trimming took 7 bases from V and 3 from J; bases not matched to a gene: 3. The length of the CDR3 is 13 residues. CDR1 is WNHNN and CDR2 is SYGVQD in the germline V gene (reference sequence). The CDR3 DNA is TGCGCCAGCAAGGACAGGGAGACAGATACGCAGTATTTT. This translates into CASKDRETDTQYF.

The chain has TRBV28 and TRBJ1-2; 9 positions match TRBD1. After removal of 5 bases from V and 5 bases from J, the junction contained 6 bases not matched to a gene. CDR1 MDHEN and CDR2 SYDVKM come from the germline V gene. CDR3 length equals 14 residues. The DNA for the CDR3 is TGTGCCAGCAGTGGTGGGACAGGGTGGTATGGCTACACCTTC. Protein sequence: CASSGGTGWYGYTF.

The chain has TRBV28 and TRBJ2-5, with a weak D call TRBD1 (6 bases). Per the germline V gene, CDR1 is MDHEN and CDR2 is SYDVKM. Trimming cost V 6 bases and J 0 bases, with 23 bases left between them. CDR3 length equals 18 residues. Here the CDR3 DNA reads TGTGCCAGCAGCGAAACACTATCGGACAGAAAGTACCAAGAGACCCAGTACTTC. Encoded protein: CASSETLSDRKYQETQYF.

This clone was detected only a few times. V is TRBV14 and J is TRBJ2-7; 7 nucleotides align to TRBD2. The CDR3 consists of 14 residues. The germline V gene encodes CDR1 SGHDN and CDR2 FVKESK. V lost 1 base and J lost 7; bases outside the gene matches: 7. The CDR3 loop reads CASSQGGGSYEQYF. The CDR3 DNA follows: TGTGCCAGCAGCCAAGGGGGCGGGAGCTATGAGCAGTACTTC. Complete variable domain (other parts from reference TRBV14 and TRBJ2-7): EAGVTQFPSHSVIEKGQTVTLRCDPISGHDNLYWYRRVMGKEIKFLLHFVKESKQDESGMPNNRFLAERTGGTYSTLKVQPAELEDSGVYFCASSQGGGSYEQYFGPGTRLTVT.

This clone was seen a few times. V and J are TRBV5-1 and TRBJ2-7; D perhaps matches TRBD2 (5 bases). CDR1 is SGHRS and CDR2 is YFSETQ in the germline V gene. This CDR3 contains 11 residues. V lost 7 bases to trimming and J lost 1 base, with 6 bases between them. CDR3 sequence (DNA): TGCGCCAGCCGGGAATCCTACGAGCAGTACTTC. Amino acids: CASRESYEQYF.

This chain links TRBV10-3 with TRBJ2-3, with no clear D. The CDR3 totals 13 residues. Germline CDR1 ENHRY, CDR2 SYGVKD. V was clipped by 3 bases and J by 6 bases, with 10 bases between them. The CDR3 spells CAISDSPTDTQYF. As DNA, the CDR3 is TGTGCCATCAGTGACAGTCCTACCGATACGCAGTATTTT.

The chain has TRBV27 and TRBJ2-7; D perhaps matches TRBD2 (5 bases). Trimming took 5 bases from V and 3 from J, leaving 11 bases between them. The CDR3 covers 13 residues. Per germline, CDR1 MNHEY and CDR2 SMNVEV (reference sequence). This chain's CDR3 is CASSPGTSYEQYF. CDR3 bases: TGTGCCAGCAGTCCGGGAACTAGCTACGAGCAGTACTTC.

The V call is TRBV10-3, the J call TRBJ2-1; D is unresolved. Deletions cut 7 bases from V and 0 bases from J, with 13 bases between. Germline V CDR1 and CDR2: ENHRY, SYGVKD. The CDR3 contains 15 residues. The CDR3 coding sequence is TGTGCCATCACCGAGGATGGGGTCTCCTACAATGAGCAGTTCTTC. This translates into CAITEDGVSYNEQFF.

The rearrangement uses TRBV28 and TRBJ2-6, with TRBD1 matching over 9 bases. J lost 0 bases, V lost 3 bases, and 6 bases had no gene match. Looked up from germline, CDR1 is MDHEN and CDR2 is SYDVKM. CDR3 length: 18 residues. In DNA form, the CDR3 reads TGTGCCAGCAGTTTTGGGGGACAGGGCCTCTCTGGGGCCAACGTCCTGACTTTC. Translated, it gives CASSFGGQGLSGANVLTF. The whole variable domain, remainder taken from reference TRBV28 and TRBJ2-6, is DVKVTQSSRYLVKRTGEKVFLECVQDMDHENMFWYRQDPGLGLRLIYFSYDVKMKEKGDIPEGYSVSREKKERFSLILESASTNQTSMYLCASSFGGQGLSGANVLTFGAGSRLTVL.